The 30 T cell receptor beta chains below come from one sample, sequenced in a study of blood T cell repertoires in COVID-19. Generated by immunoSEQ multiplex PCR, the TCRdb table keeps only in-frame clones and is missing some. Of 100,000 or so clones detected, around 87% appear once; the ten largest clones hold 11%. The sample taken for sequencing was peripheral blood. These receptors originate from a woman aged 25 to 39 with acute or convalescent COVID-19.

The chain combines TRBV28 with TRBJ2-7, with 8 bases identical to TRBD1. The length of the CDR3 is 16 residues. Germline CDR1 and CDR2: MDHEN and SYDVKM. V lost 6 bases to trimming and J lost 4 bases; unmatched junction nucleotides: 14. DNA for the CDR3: TGTGCCAGCAGCCCGAATCGCGGCAGGGGGCTTTACGAGCAGTACTTC. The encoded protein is CASSPNRGRGLYEQYF.

The CDR3 nucleotides read TGTGCCAGCAGCCAGAGCCGACCCGGGACAGGGCTCAATGAGCAGTTCTTC. Translating gives CASSQSRPGTGLNEQFF. The chain carries TRBV14 and TRBJ2-1; 9 bases are a match to TRBD1. The CDR3 sequence is 17 residues long. Germline V CDR1 and CDR2: SGHDN, FVKESK. With 3 bases clipped from V and 6 bases from J, the junction kept 12 bases outside the gene matches.

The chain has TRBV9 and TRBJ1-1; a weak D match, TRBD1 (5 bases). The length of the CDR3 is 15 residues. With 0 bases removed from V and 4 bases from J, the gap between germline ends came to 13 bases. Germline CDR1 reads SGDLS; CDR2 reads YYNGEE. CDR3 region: CASSVDFGGGTEAFF. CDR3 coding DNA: TGTGCCAGCAGCGTAGATTTCGGGGGAGGCACTGAAGCTTTCTTT.

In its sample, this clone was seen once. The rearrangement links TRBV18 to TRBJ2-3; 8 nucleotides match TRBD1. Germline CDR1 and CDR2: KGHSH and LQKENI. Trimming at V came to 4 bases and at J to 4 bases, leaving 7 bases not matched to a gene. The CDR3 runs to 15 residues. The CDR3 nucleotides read TGTGCCAGCTCACGACAGGGGCCAGTTGCAGATACGCAGTATTTT. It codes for CASSRQGPVADTQYF.

The CDR3 loop reads CASSLVDEQFF. The DNA of the CDR3 is TGTGCCAGCAGCTTGGTCGATGAGCAGTTCTTC. The chain uses TRBV5-4 and TRBJ2-1; D is undetermined. This CDR3 has 11 amino acids. Looked up from germline, CDR1 is SGHNT and CDR2 is YYREEE (reference sequence). Deletions cut 0 bases from V and 8 bases from J, with 3 bases between.

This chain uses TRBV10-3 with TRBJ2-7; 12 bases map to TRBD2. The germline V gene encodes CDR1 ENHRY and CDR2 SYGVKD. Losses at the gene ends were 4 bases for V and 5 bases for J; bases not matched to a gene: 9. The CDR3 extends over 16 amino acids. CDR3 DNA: TGTGCCATCAGTGGGCCCGAGACTAGCGGGGGCGACGAGCAGTACTTC. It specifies CAISGPETSGGDEQYF.

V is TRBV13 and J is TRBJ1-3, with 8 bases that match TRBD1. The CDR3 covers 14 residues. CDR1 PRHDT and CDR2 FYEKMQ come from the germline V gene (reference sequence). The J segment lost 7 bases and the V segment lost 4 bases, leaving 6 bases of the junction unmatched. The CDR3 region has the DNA TGTGCCAGCAGCTCAGGACAGGGAGGGAACACCATATATTTT. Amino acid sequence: CASSSGQGGNTIYF.

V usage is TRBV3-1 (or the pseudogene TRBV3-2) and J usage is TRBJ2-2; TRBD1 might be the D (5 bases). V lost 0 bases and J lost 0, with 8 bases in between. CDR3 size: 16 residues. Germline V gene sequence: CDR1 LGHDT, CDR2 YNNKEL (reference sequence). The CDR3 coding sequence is TGTGCCAGCAGCCAAGACCCACAGGCGAACACCGGGGAGCTGTTTTTT. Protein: CASSQDPQANTGELFF.

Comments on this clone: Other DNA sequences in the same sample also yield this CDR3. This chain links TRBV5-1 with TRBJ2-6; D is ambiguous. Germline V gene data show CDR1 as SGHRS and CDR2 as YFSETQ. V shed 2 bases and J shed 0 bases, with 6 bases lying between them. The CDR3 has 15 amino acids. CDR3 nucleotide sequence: TGCGCCAGCAGCTTAGGAGCCTCTGGGGCCAACGTCCTGACTTTC. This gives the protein CASSLGASGANVLTF.

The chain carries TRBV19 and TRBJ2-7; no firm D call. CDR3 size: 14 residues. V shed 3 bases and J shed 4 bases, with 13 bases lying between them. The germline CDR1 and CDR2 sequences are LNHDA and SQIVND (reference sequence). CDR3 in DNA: TGTGCCAGTAGTATTTCGATGGAGTCGTACGAGCAGTACTTC. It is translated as CASSISMESYEQYF.

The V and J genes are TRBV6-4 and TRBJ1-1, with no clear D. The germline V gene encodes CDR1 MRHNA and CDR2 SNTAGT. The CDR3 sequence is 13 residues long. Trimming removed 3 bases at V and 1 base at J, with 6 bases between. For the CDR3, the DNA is TGTGCCAGCAGTGAAGGGAGGAACACTGAAGCTTTCTTT. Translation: CASSEGRNTEAFF.

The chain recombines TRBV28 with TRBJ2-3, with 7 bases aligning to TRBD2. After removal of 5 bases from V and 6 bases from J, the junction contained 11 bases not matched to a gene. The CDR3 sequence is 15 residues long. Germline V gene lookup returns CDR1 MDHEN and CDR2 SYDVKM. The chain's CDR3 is CASSQSGARADTQYF. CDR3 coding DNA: TGTGCCAGCAGTCAGAGCGGGGCCAGGGCGGATACGCAGTATTTT.

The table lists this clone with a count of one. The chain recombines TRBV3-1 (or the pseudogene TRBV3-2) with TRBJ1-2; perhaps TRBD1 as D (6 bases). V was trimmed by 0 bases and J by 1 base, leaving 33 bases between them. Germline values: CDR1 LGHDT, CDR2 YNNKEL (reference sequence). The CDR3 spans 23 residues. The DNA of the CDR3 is TGTGCCAGCAGCCAAGATCGTTTCCCATCGCGATCGGGGGGGCGCTGGAATAACTATGGCTACACCTTC. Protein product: CASSQDRFPSRSGGRWNNYGYTF.

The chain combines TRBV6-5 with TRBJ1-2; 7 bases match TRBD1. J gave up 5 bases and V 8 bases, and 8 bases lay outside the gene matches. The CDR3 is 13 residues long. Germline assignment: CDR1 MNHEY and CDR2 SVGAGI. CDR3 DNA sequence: TGTGCCAGCGGACAGGCGGAAATGTATGGCTACACCTTC. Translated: CASGQAEMYGYTF.

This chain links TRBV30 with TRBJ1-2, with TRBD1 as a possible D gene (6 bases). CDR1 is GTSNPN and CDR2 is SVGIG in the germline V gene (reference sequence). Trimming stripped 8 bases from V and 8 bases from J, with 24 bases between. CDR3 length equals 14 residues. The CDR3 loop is CAGITTAGAGGYTF. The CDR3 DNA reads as TGTGCCGGAATCACTACGGCGGGGGCCGGGGGCTACACCTTC.

The CDR3 coding sequence is TGCGCCAGCAGCCCCAGGGACAGGGTGTGGGAGCAGTACTTC. The encoded protein is CASSPRDRVWEQYF. The chain uses TRBV5-1 and TRBJ2-7; 9 nucleotides line up with TRBD1. The CDR3 is 14 amino acids. CDR1 SGHRS and CDR2 YFSETQ come from the germline V gene. With 4 bases clipped from V and 7 bases from J, the junction kept 9 bases outside the gene matches.

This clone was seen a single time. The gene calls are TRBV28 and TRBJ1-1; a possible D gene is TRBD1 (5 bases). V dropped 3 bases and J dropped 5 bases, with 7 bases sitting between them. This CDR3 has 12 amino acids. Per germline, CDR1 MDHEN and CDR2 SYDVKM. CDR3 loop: CASSFGGTEAFF. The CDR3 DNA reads TGTGCCAGCAGTTTTGGGGGGACTGAAGCTTTCTTT.

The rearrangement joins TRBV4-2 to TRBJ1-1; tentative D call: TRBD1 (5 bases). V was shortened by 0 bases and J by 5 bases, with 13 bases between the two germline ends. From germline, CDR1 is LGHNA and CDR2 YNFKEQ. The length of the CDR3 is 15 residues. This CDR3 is CASSQDSGRGTEAFF. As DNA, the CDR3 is TGTGCCAGCAGCCAAGATTCAGGGCGGGGGACTGAAGCTTTCTTT.

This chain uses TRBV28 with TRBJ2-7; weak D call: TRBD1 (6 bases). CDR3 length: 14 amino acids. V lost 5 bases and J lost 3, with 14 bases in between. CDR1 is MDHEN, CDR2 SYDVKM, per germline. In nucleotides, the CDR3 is TGTGCCAGCAGTGACTTGGACAGAAACTACGAGCAGTACTTC. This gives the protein CASSDLDRNYEQYF.

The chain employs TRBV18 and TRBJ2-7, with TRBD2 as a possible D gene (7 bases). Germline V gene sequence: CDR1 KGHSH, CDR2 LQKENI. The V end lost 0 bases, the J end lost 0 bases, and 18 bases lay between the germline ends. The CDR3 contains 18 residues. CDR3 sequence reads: CASSPPLSGGLISYEQYF. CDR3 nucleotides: TGTGCCAGCTCACCACCCCTATCGGGGGGCCTAATCTCCTACGAGCAGTACTTC.

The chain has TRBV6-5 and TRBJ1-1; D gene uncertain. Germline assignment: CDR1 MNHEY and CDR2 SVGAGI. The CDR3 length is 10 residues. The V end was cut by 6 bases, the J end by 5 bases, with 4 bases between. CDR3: CASRRTEAFF. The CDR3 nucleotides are TGTGCCAGCAGACGGACTGAAGCTTTCTTT.

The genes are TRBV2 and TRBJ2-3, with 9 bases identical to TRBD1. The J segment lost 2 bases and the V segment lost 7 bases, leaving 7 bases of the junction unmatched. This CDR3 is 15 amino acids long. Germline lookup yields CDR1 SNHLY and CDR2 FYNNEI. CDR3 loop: CASNLGQGTTDTQYF. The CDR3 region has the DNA TGTGCCAGCAATCTAGGACAGGGGACCACAGATACGCAGTATTTT.

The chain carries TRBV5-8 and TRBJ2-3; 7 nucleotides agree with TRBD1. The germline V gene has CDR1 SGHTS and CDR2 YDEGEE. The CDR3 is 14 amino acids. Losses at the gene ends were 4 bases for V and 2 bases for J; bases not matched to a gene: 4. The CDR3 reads CASSLGQTTDTQYF. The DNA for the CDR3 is TGTGCCAGCAGCCTGGGACAGACCACAGATACGCAGTATTTT.

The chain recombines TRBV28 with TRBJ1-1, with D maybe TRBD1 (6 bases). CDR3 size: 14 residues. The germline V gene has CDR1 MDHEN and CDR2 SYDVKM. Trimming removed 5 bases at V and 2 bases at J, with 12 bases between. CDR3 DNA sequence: TGTGCCAGCAGTCCGATGGACAGTAACACTGAAGCTTTCTTT. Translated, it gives CASSPMDSNTEAFF. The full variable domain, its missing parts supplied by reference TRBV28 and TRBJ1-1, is DVKVTQSSRYLVKRTGEKVFLECVQDMDHENMFWYRQDPGLGLRLIYFSYDVKMKEKGDIPEGYSVSREKKERFSLILESASTNQTSMYLCASSPMDSNTEAFFGQGTRLTVV.

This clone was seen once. Here the CDR3 DNA reads TGTGCCAGCAGCTTACGGAGCGGGGGTGGAGCCGGGGAGCTGTTTTTT. Its protein product is CASSLRSGGGAGELFF. The genes are TRBV7-2 and TRBJ2-2, with 8 nucleotides matching TRBD2. V dropped 2 bases and J dropped 6; count of bases not matched to a gene: 8. The CDR3 spans 16 residues. Germline loops: CDR1 SGHTA, CDR2 FQGNSA. The variable domain in full, completed from reference TRBV7-2 and TRBJ2-2, reads GAGVSQSPSNKVTEKGKDVELRCDPISGHTALYWYRQSLGQGLEFLIYFQGNSAPDKSGLPSDRFSAERTGGSVSTLTIQRTQQEDSAVYLCASSLRSGGGAGELFFGEGSRLTVL.

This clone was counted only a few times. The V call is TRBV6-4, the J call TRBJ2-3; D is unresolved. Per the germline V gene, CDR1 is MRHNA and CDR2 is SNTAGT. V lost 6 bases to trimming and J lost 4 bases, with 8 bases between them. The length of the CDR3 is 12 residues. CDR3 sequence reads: CASRDRSDTQYF. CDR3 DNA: TGTGCCAGCAGAGACCGTTCAGATACGCAGTATTTT.

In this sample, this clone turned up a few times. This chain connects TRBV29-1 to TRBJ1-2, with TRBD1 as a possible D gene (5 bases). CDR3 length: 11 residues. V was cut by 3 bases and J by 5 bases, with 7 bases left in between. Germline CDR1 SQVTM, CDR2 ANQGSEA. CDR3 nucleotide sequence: TGCAGCGTTGAGACAGAGTATGGCTACACCTTC. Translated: CSVETEYGYTF.

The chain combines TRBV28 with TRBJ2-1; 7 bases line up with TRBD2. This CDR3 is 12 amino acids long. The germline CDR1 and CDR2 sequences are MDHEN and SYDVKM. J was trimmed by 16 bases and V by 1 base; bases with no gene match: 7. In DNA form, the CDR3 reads TGTGCCAGCAGTTTATTCCCCCGGGGGGACTTCTTC. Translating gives CASSLFPRGDFF.

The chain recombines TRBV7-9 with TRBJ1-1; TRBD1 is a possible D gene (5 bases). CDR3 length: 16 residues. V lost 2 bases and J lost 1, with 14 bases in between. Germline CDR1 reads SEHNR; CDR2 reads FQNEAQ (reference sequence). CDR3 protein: CASSLKSDSKNTEAFF. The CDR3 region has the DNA TGTGCCAGCAGCTTAAAATCCGACAGTAAGAACACTGAAGCTTTCTTT.

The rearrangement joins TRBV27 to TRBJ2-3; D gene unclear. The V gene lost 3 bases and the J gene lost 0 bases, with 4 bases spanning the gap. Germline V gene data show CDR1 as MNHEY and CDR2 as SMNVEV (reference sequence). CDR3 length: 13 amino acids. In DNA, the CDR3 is TGTGCCAGCAGTTTCCGTAGCACAGATACGCAGTATTTT. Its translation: CASSFRSTDTQYF.